What follows is one TCR beta chain and its context. Its cognate antigen has yet to be identified. No qualities accompany the bases; no much larger clone lies one base away. The library was generated by the immunoSEQ multiplex PCR assay. The clones in this table, taken by TCRdb from immuneACCESS, are in-frame only. Not every clone is retained; where verified, under half of the shortfall comes from an unresolved V gene, and the cause of the rest is unknown. Here the sample has about 100,000 clones; less than 90% occur a single time. The ten most abundant clones make up over 15% of the sample. The data originate from a study of control samples from healthy donors and cancer patients (TCRdb year 2020). Via the germline V gene, CDR1 is MGHDK and CDR2 SYGVNS. V loses 5 bases, J loses 11 bases, and the germline ends lie 22 bases apart. The CDR3 runs 15 amino acids, cysteine and phenylalanine included. The only DNA kept is the CDR3, 45 bases in frame from the first base.

This clonotype was sampled from a woman aged 50 to 65 in good health. The chain joins TRBV25-1 to TRBJ1-5, with no reliable assignment of the D segment. Input material: blood. The CDR3 has the sequence CASSPTNAMFGTQHF. The DNA is as follows: TGTGCCAGCAGTCCCACCAACGCCATGTTCGGCACCCAGCATTTT.